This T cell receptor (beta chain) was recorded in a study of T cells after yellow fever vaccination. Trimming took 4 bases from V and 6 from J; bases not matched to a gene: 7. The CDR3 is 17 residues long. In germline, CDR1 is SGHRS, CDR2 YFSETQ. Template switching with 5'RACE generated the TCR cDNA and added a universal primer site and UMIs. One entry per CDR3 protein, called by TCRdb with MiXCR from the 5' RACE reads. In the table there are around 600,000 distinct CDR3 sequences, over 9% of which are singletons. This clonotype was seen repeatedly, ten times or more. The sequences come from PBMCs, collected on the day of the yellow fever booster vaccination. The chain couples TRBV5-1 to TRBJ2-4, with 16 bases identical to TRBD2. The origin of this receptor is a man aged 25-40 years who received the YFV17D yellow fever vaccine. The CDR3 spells CASSVGLAGGPRNIQYF. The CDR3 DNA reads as TGCGCCAGCAGCGTGGGACTAGCGGGAGGGCCTCGAAACATTCAGTACTTC.